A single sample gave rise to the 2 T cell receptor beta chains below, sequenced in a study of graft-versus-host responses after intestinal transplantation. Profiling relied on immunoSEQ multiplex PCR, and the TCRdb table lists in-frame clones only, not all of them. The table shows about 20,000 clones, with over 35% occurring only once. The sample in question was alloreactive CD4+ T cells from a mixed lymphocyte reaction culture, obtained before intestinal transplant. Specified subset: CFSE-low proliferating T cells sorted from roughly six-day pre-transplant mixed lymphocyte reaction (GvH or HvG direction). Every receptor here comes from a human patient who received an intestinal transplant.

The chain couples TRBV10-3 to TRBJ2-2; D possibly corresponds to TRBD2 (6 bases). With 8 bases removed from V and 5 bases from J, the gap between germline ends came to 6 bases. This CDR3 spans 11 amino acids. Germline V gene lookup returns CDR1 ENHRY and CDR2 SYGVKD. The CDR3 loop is CAIGGTGELFF. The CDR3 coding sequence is TGTGCCATCGGGGGGACCGGGGAGCTGTTTTTT.

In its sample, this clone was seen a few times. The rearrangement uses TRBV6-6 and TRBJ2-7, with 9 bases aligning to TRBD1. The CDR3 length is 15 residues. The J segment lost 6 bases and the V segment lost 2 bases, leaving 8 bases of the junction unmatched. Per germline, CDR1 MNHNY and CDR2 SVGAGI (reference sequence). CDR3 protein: CASSYVDRGPGEQYF. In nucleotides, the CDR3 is TGTGCCAGCAGTTACGTGGACAGGGGCCCCGGCGAGCAGTACTTC.